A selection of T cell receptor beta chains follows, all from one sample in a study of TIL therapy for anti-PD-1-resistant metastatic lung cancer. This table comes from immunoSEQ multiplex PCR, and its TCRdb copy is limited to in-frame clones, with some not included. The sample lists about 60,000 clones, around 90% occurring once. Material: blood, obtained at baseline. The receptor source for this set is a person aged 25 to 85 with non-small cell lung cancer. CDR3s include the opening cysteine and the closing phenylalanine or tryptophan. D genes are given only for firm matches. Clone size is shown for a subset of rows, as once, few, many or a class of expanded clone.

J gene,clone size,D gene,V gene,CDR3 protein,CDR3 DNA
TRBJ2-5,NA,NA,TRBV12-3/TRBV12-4,CASSFRWATQYF,TGTGCCAGCAGTTTTCGGTGGGCGACCCAGTACTTC
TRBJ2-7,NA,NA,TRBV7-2,CASSLFGGPTYEQYF,TGTGCCAGCAGCTTATTTGGGGGGCCGACCTACGAGCAGTACTTC
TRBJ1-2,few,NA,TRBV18,CASSPPAEENGYTF,TGTGCCAGCTCACCACCGGCAGAGGAGAATGGCTACACCTTC
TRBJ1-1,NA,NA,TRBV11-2,CASSGGANTEAFF,TGTGCCAGCAGTGGCGGGGCCAACACTGAAGCTTTCTTT
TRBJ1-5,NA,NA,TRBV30,CAWGTAQPQHF,TGTGCCTGGGGAACGGCTCAGCCCCAGCATTTT
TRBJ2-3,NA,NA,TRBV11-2,CASSFYGQSTDTQYF,TGTGCCAGCAGCTTTTACGGGCAGAGCACAGATACGCAGTATTTT
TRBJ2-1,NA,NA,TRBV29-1,CSGGLYNEQFF,TGCAGCGGAGGCCTCTACAATGAGCAGTTCTTC
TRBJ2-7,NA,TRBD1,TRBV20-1,CSARETGVEYF,TGCAGTGCTAGGGAGACAGGGGTGGAGTACTTC
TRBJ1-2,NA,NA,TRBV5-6,CASSHRSRGYTF,TGTGCCAGCAGTCACAGGTCGCGTGGCTACACCTTC
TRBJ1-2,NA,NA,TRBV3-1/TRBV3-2,CASRASGTNYGYTF,TGTGCCAGCAGAGCATCCGGGACTAACTATGGCTACACCTTC
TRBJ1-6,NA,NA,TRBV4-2,CASSQAREGNSPLHF,TGTGCCAGCAGCCAAGCCAGGGAGGGGAATTCACCCCTCCACTTT
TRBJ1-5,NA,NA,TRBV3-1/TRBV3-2,CASSQDGGNNQPQHF,TGTGCCAGCAGCCAGGATGGGGGAAACAATCAGCCCCAGCATTTT
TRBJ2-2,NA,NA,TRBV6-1,CASSEAVSYTGELFF,TGTGCCAGCAGTGAAGCGGTATCCTACACCGGGGAGCTGTTTTTT
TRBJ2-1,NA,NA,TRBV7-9,CASSSSRDEQFF,TGTGCCAGCAGCTCTTCGAGGGATGAGCAGTTCTTC
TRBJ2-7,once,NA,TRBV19,CASSTLYEQYF,TGTGCCAGTAGTACCCTCTACGAGCAGTACTTC
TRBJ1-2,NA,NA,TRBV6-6,CASSPHSGPAAWGGYTF,TGTGCCAGCAGTCCCCACTCGGGACCGGCAGCGTGGGGTGGCTACACCTTC
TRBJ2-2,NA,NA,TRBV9,CASTTGRGSYTGELFF,TGTGCCAGCACCACCGGAAGGGGGAGTTACACCGGGGAGCTGTTTTTT